This T cell receptor beta chain is from a study of blood T cell repertoires in COVID-19. Study-level background: Whether acute or convalescent, the COVID-19 samples came from the United States, Italy and Spain. PBMCs, B-cell-depleted T cells, or T cells were the source of the cDNA or gDNA that made up the material.

After removal of 7 bases from V and 8 bases from J, the junction contained 8 bases not matched to a gene. CDR1 is MDHEN, CDR2 SYDVKM, per germline. The CDR3 has 14 residues. Libraries were prepared by immunoSEQ multiplex PCR; TCRdb keeps only in-frame clonotypes and omits some of them. The sample has around 380,000 clones, 81% seen once. Sample: peripheral blood. This TCR derives from a human donor with acute or convalescent COVID-19. The donor label of this sample is uncertain. V is TRBV28 and J is TRBJ1-4; 9 nucleotides agree with TRBD1. CDR3 protein: CASNTGTGPEKLFF. The DNA of the CDR3 is TGTGCCAGCAACACCGGGACAGGGCCCGAAAAACTGTTTTTT.